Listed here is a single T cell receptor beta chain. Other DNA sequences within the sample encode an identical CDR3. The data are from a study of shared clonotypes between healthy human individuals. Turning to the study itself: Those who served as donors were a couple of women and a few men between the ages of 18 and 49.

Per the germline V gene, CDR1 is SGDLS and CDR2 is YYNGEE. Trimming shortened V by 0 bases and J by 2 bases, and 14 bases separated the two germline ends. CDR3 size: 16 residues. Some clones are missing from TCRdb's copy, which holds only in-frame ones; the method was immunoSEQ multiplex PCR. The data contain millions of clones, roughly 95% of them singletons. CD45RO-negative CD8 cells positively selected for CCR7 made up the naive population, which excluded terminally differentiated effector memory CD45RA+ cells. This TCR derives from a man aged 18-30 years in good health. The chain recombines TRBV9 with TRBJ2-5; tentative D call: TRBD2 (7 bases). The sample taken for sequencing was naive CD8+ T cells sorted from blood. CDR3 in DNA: TGTGCCAGCAGCGTAGAGGGGGAGGGGTTACAAGAGACCCAGTACTTC. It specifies CASSVEGEGLQETQYF.